This section outlines one T cell receptor (beta chain) sequence together with its context. TCR beta CDR3 regions were amplified from RNA. A set of HTBI primers served as the primers for a first-round RT-PCR of the TCR CDR3. TCRdb re-called the multiplex PCR reads through MiXCR, storing one row per CDR3 protein. The sample includes roughly 570,000 distinct CDR3 sequences, less than 20% of them seen just once. These data originate in a study of T cells in Graves' hyperthyroidism and ophthalmopathy. This CDR3 is 14 amino acids long. Germline CDR1 reads SGDLS; CDR2 reads YYNGEE. The V and J ends lost 2 bases and 0 bases respectively, with 6 bases between them.

The source is a woman aged 25 to 39 with Graves' hyperthyroidism. The sample taken for sequencing was blood. The chain combines TRBV9 with TRBJ2-1; D unresolved. The CDR3 DNA reads as TGTGCCAGCAGCGTGATGGGCTCCTACAATGAGCAGTTCTTC. Translating it yields CASSVMGSYNEQFF.